Presented here are 25 T cell receptor beta chains from one specimen sequenced in a study of Graves' ophthalmopathy and Graves' hyperthyroidism (dated by TCRdb to the late 2010s). TCRdb shows the sequencer as Illumina HiSeq 2000. TCR beta CDR3 regions were amplified from RNA transcripts for repertoire sequencing. The first round of RT-PCR was done with HTBI primers and the Qiagen OneStep RT-PCR kit, and was followed by a second round of multiplex PCR, then size selection and purification. The public reads were quality trimmed at Q25 with fastp and then assembled into clones with MiXCR by TCRdb, keeping productive beta chains. Rows are unified per CDR3 protein, each entry keeping the most common DNA and genes. The sample profile shows 900,000 to 1,200,000 distinct CDR3 sequences; about two fifths of them were found once. Roughly 11% of the sample goes to the ten largest clones. Sequencing was performed on peripheral blood or thyroid tissue (not recorded which). Every receptor here comes from an adult man with Graves' hyperthyroidism.

This clonotype was observed a few times. The V and J genes are TRBV29-1 and TRBJ2-6; TRBD1 might be the D (5 bases). CDR3 length: 16 amino acids. Germline-derived CDR1 and CDR2 are SQVTM and ANQGSEA. Trimming shortened V by 8 bases and J by 2 bases, and 19 bases separated the two germline ends. CDR3 loop: CSLPSGWSPGANVLTF. The CDR3 coding sequence is TGCAGCTTGCCGTCAGGGTGGTCTCCTGGGGCCAACGTCCTGACTTTC. Combining the CDR3 with reference TRBV29-1 and TRBJ2-6 gives the whole variable domain SAVISQKPSRDICQRGTSLTIQCQVDSQVTMMFWYRQQPGQSLTLIATANQGSEATYESGFVIDKFPISRPNLTFSTLTVSNMSPEDSSIYLCSLPSGWSPGANVLTFGAGSRLTVL.

The V call is TRBV12-3 or TRBV12-4, the J call TRBJ1-4; D call uncertain. The CDR3 contains 12 residues. V lost 8 bases to trimming and J lost 4 bases, with 8 bases between them. In DNA form, the CDR3 reads TGTGCCAGCTCACCCTTTAATGAAAAACTGTTTTTT. Translated: CASSPFNEKLFF.

This chain uses TRBV4-3 with TRBJ2-7, with a tentative D call TRBD1 (6 bases). The CDR3 spans 15 residues. V dropped 1 base and J dropped 7 bases, with 17 bases sitting between them. Germline loops: CDR1 LGHNA, CDR2 YSLEER. The CDR3 is CASSQVGRGTFEQYF. The DNA of the CDR3 is TGCGCCAGCAGCCAAGTAGGCAGGGGCACCTTTGAGCAGTACTTC.

This clonotype was seen ten or more times. The chain uses TRBV10-3 and TRBJ1-6, with 7 bases lining up with TRBD1. Trimming took 6 bases from V and 5 from J; bases not matched to a gene: 7. CDR1 and CDR2 (germline): ENHRY, SYGVKD. The CDR3 has 15 residues. CDR3 sequence (DNA): TGTGCCATCAGCCCGACAGGGCCAGATAATTCACCCCTCCACTTT. Its translation is CAISPTGPDNSPLHF.

This clonotype was counted ten times or more. The chain links TRBV29-1 to TRBJ2-7; TRBD1 is a possible D gene (5 bases). V was trimmed by 1 base and J by 1 base, leaving 14 bases between them. This CDR3 has 15 amino acids. Germline V CDR1 and CDR2: SQVTM, ANQGSEA. CDR3 protein: CSVEARQGRSYEQYF. The CDR3 nucleotides read TGCAGCGTTGAAGCCCGGCAGGGCCGATCCTACGAGCAGTACTTC.

The chain carries TRBV29-1 and TRBJ1-3; D may be TRBD1 (6 bases). The CDR3 has 13 amino acids. The germline CDR1 and CDR2 sequences are SQVTM and ANQGSEA. The V and J ends lost 2 bases and 7 bases respectively, with 12 bases between them. CDR3 sequence: CSVEPGVGNTIYF. CDR3 DNA: TGCAGCGTTGAACCAGGGGTTGGGAACACCATATATTTT. Full variable domain (missing parts from reference TRBV29-1 and TRBJ1-3): SAVISQKPSRDICQRGTSLTIQCQVDSQVTMMFWYRQQPGQSLTLIATANQGSEATYESGFVIDKFPISRPNLTFSTLTVSNMSPEDSSIYLCSVEPGVGNTIYFGEGSWLTVV.

This clonotype occurred many times. V usage is TRBV12-3 or TRBV12-4 and J usage is TRBJ1-2; tentative D call: TRBD1 (6 bases). The CDR3 spans 15 residues. Trimming left V 3 bases short and J 8 bases short, with 19 bases between. The CDR3 sequence is CASSLKSQGSAGYTF. The CDR3 DNA is TGTGCCAGCAGTTTGAAGTCACAGGGCTCCGCGGGCTACACCTTC.

This clonotype has a handful of counts. The CDR3 reads CASSEPRTRQGAGGYTF. CDR3 bases: TGTGCCAGCAGTGAACCAAGAACTAGACAGGGGGCCGGAGGCTACACCTTC. The V call is TRBV2, the J call TRBJ1-2; TRBD1 matches at 10 bases. The CDR3 sequence is 17 residues long. Germline V gives CDR1 SNHLY, CDR2 FYNNEI. J was trimmed by 8 bases and V by 2 bases; bases with no gene match: 14.

This clonotype was recorded a few times. The rearrangement links TRBV11-2 to TRBJ2-7, with D perhaps given as TRBD1 or TRBD2 (5 bases each). V lost 3 bases, J lost 4 bases, and 13 bases lay in between. In germline, CDR1 is SGHAT, CDR2 FQNNGV. The CDR3 sequence is 14 residues long. The CDR3 region has the DNA TGTGCCAGCAGCTTGATGAGGGGAAGATACGAGCAGTACTTC. Translation gives CASSLMRGRYEQYF.

The chain couples TRBV29-1 to TRBJ2-7; 7 nucleotides agree with TRBD1. The CDR3 is 15 amino acids. Looked up from germline, CDR1 is SQVTM and CDR2 is ANQGSEA. V shed 6 bases, J shed 3 bases, and the junction held 14 bases outside the gene matches. The CDR3 DNA reads TGCAGCGTGAGGCCCGGGGCAGGGGGAAGCTACGAGCAGTACTTC. Protein: CSVRPGAGGSYEQYF.

V gene TRBV29-1 combines with J gene TRBJ2-7; TRBD2 aligns across 7 bases. Trimming took 6 bases from V and 6 from J; bases not matched to a gene: 8. Germline CDR1 and CDR2: SQVTM and ANQGSEA. The CDR3 consists of 12 residues. In nucleotides, the CDR3 is TGCAGCGTGGCGGGAGCCTCCCCCGAGCAGTACTTC. Amino acid sequence: CSVAGASPEQYF.

This chain joins TRBV10-3 and TRBJ1-1, with 9 bases identical to TRBD1. The length of the CDR3 is 17 residues. Germline CDR1 ENHRY, CDR2 SYGVKD. The trim removed 10 bases at V and 1 base at J, leaving 16 bases unmatched. CDR3: CASSGGQGQRGNTEAFF. Here the CDR3 DNA reads TGTGCCAGCAGCGGGGGACAGGGACAACGTGGGAACACTGAAGCTTTCTTT.

The genes are TRBV29-1 and TRBJ2-6; tentative D call: TRBD2 (5 bases). The CDR3 has 14 amino acids. Germline V gene lookup returns CDR1 SQVTM and CDR2 ANQGSEA. Deletions cut 3 bases from V and 4 bases from J, with 10 bases between. This chain's CDR3 is CSVDGGTGANVLTF. The CDR3 region has the DNA TGCAGCGTTGACGGAGGTACCGGGGCCAACGTCCTGACTTTC.

This clonotype was detected once. The V and J genes are TRBV7-9 and TRBJ2-1; D perhaps matches TRBD1 (5 bases). This CDR3 spans 14 amino acids. The V and J ends lost 1 base and 2 bases respectively, with 6 bases between them. Per germline, CDR1 SEHNR and CDR2 FQNEAQ (reference sequence). The CDR3 region has the DNA TGTGCCAGCAGCTTAGGGGGCACCTACAATGAGCAGTTCTTC. Translation gives CASSLGGTYNEQFF. Variable domain in full (rest from reference TRBV7-9 and TRBJ2-1): DTGVSQNPRHKITKRGQNVTFRCDPISEHNRLYWYRQTLGQGPEFLTYFQNEAQLEKSRLLSDRFSAERPKGSFSTLEIQRTEQGDSAMYLCASSLGGTYNEQFFGPGTRLTVL.

This clonotype has a count of ten or more. The chain joins TRBV12-3 or TRBV12-4 to TRBJ2-6; D remains ambiguous. The V end was cut by 6 bases, the J end by 1 base, with 7 bases between. CDR3 length equals 14 residues. This CDR3 reads CASRPLSGANVLTF. The CDR3 DNA is TGTGCCAGCAGGCCACTATCTGGGGCCAACGTCCTGACTTTC.

About this clonotype itself: This sequence may be a read error, since a much larger clone differs from it by one base. This sequence joins TRBV2 and TRBJ1-1; unclear D gene. The germline V and J ends were trimmed by 8 bases and 1 base, with 14 bases remaining between them. In germline, CDR1 is SNHLY, CDR2 FYNNEI. The CDR3 is 14 amino acids. The CDR3 is CASGYSGKNTEAFF. In DNA, the CDR3 is TGTGCCAGCGGTTACTCCGGGAAGAACACTGAAGCTTTCTTT.

This clonotype was counted between two and nine times. The gene calls are TRBV20-1 and TRBJ1-4, with D possibly being TRBD1 (5 bases). Germline CDR1 is DFQATT and CDR2 is SNEGSKA (reference sequence). The V and J ends lost 1 base and 3 bases respectively, with 15 bases between them. This CDR3 has 16 amino acids. CDR3 amino acids: CSARGAGPGSNEKLFF. In DNA, the CDR3 is TGCAGTGCTAGAGGTGCGGGGCCCGGATCTAATGAAAAACTGTTTTTT.

The chain is built from TRBV11-2 and TRBJ2-7, with 10 bases fitting TRBD2. Trimming removed 4 bases from V and 3 bases from J; junction bases left unmatched: 6. Germline V gives CDR1 SGHAT, CDR2 FQNNGV. The CDR3 loop spans 15 amino acids. This CDR3 reads CASSYTSGTFYEQYF. CDR3 nucleotide sequence: TGTGCCAGCAGCTACACTAGCGGGACATTCTACGAGCAGTACTTC.

In its sample, this clonotype was seen once. This chain connects TRBV10-3 to TRBJ2-7; D not certain. This CDR3 comprises 13 residues. V lost 5 bases, J lost 2 bases, and 10 bases lay in between. CDR1 is ENHRY and CDR2 is SYGVKD in the germline V gene. The CDR3 nucleotides read TGTGCCATCAGTTACTCCCTAACCTACGAGCAGTACTTC. Translating gives CAISYSLTYEQYF.

Points on this clonotype: Sequence at one end of the junction differs from germline and may be a read error. The chain joins TRBV7-9 to TRBJ1-6, with 7 bases aligning to TRBD1. CDR1 is SEHNR, CDR2 FQNEAQ, per germline (reference sequence). The CDR3 runs 16 residues. This chain's CDR3 is CASSQEYGQANSPLHF. Here the CDR3 DNA reads TGCGCCAGCAGCCAAGAATATGGACAGGCTAATTCACCCCTCCACTTT.

This clonotype was counted a few times. V usage is TRBV19 and J usage is TRBJ1-5; D is undetermined. Trimming took off 7 bases at V and 9 bases at J, with 10 bases between the two ends. Looked up from germline, CDR1 is LNHDA and CDR2 is SQIVND (reference sequence). This CDR3 has 11 residues. The CDR3 loop reads CASKLSGPQHF. DNA for the CDR3: TGTGCCAGTAAATTGTCGGGGCCCCAGCATTTT.

The V gene is TRBV6-2 or TRBV6-3, the J gene TRBJ1-3; 7 bases are shared with TRBD1. The V segment lost 6 bases and the J segment 4 bases; nucleotides outside the gene matches: 9. The germline CDR1 and CDR2 sequences are MNHEY and SVGEGT. This CDR3 has 15 residues. CDR3 protein: CASSRHRGSGNTIYF. In DNA, the CDR3 is TGTGCCAGCAGCAGACACAGGGGTTCGGGAAACACCATATATTTT.

In its sample, this clonotype was seen many times. The rearrangement uses TRBV6-5 and TRBJ2-7; no reliable D call. Trimming shortened V by 8 bases and J by 2 bases, and 13 bases separated the two germline ends. Germline V gene sequence: CDR1 MNHEY, CDR2 SVGAGI. This CDR3 spans 13 amino acids. The CDR3 nucleotides read TGTGCCAGCTCCCTGACGGTTGCCTACGAGCAGTACTTC. Translation gives CASSLTVAYEQYF.

V gene TRBV7-2 combines with J gene TRBJ1-1, with D possibly matching TRBD1 (5 bases). The V gene's germline CDR1 is SGHTA and CDR2 FQGNSA. The V end was cut by 5 bases, the J end by 4 bases, with 11 bases between. The CDR3 spans 13 residues. The chain's CDR3 is CASSPGPTTEAFF. The DNA of the CDR3 is TGTGCCAGCAGCCCGGGGCCGACCACTGAAGCTTTCTTT. The full variable domain, with the rest looked up from reference TRBV7-2 and TRBJ1-1, is GAGVSQSPSNKVTEKGKDVELRCDPISGHTALYWYRQSLGQGLEFLIYFQGNSAPDKSGLPSDRFSAERTGGSVSTLTIQRTQQEDSAVYLCASSPGPTTEAFFGQGTRLTVV.

This clonotype has a handful of counts. V is TRBV7-9 and J is TRBJ1-3; D might be TRBD1 (6 bases). Per the germline V gene, CDR1 is SEHNR and CDR2 is FQNEAQ (reference sequence). The V and J ends lost 8 bases and 4 bases respectively, with 12 bases between them. The length of the CDR3 is 13 residues. In DNA, the CDR3 is TGTGCCAGCGGTACAGGGCTCGGAAACACCATATATTTT. Translation: CASGTGLGNTIYF.